These 18 T cell receptor beta chains were all obtained from the same sample, sequenced in a study of shared clonotypes between healthy human individuals. Only in-frame clones appear in the TCRdb table, and some are missing; sequencing was by immunoSEQ multiplex PCR. In the table there are 730,000 or so clones, 72% of which are singletons. The specimen sequenced was memory CD4+ T cells sorted from blood. Indicated subset: CD45RA-negative fraction. The source of these receptors is a young woman in good health.

V gene TRBV15 combines with J gene TRBJ1-2; TRBD1 aligns across 8 bases. This CDR3 is 14 amino acids long. Germline V gene sequence: CDR1 LNHNV, CDR2 YYDKDF (reference sequence). Trimming at V came to 0 bases and at J to 6 bases, leaving 3 bases not matched to a gene. CDR3 protein: CATSREDRVDGYTF. The CDR3 region has the DNA TGTGCCACCAGCAGAGAGGACAGGGTTGATGGCTACACCTTC.

This chain joins TRBV4-1 and TRBJ2-1; 12 bases map to TRBD1. Germline V gene data show CDR1 as MGHRA and CDR2 as YSYEKL. Unmatched junction bases numbered 3, after V lost 4 bases and J lost 5 bases. The CDR3 has 15 residues. Here the CDR3 DNA reads TGCGCCAGCAGCCTGGGACAGGGGGCCGACAATGAGCAGTTCTTC. Its translation: CASSLGQGADNEQFF.

The chain has TRBV6-5 and TRBJ1-5; D remains ambiguous. Germline V lookup: CDR1 MNHEY, CDR2 SVGAGI. The CDR3 runs to 15 residues. The V end lost 6 bases, the J end lost 5 bases, and 17 bases lay between the germline ends. CDR3 loop: CASSPRTLDDQPQHF. CDR3 DNA: TGTGCCAGCAGCCCCCGGACCTTAGACGATCAGCCCCAGCATTTT.

The chain joins TRBV4-1 to TRBJ1-4; D is unclear. Per the germline V gene, CDR1 is MGHRA and CDR2 is YSYEKL. V shed 0 bases and J shed 4 bases, with 12 bases lying between them. The CDR3 is 16 amino acids. This CDR3 is CASSQDATRSNEKLFF. The CDR3 region has the DNA TGCGCCAGCAGCCAAGATGCTACCCGGAGTAATGAAAAACTGTTTTTT.

The genes are TRBV28 and TRBJ2-6, with TRBD1 as a possible D gene (5 bases). V was pared by 1 base and J by 2 bases, with 12 bases between. The CDR3 is 17 amino acids. CDR1 MDHEN and CDR2 SYDVKM come from the germline V gene. The CDR3 region has the DNA TGTGCCAGCAGTTTATTGACCCAGACAGCTGGGGCCAACGTCCTGACTTTC. This translates into CASSLLTQTAGANVLTF. Combining the CDR3 with reference TRBV28 and TRBJ2-6 gives the whole variable domain DVKVTQSSRYLVKRTGEKVFLECVQDMDHENMFWYRQDPGLGLRLIYFSYDVKMKEKGDIPEGYSVSREKKERFSLILESASTNQTSMYLCASSLLTQTAGANVLTFGAGSRLTVL.

This sequence joins TRBV5-1 and TRBJ1-2; possible D gene TRBD1, 6 bases. Trimming shortened V by 4 bases and J by 2 bases, and 15 bases separated the two germline ends. The CDR3 spans 15 residues. Per the germline V gene, CDR1 is SGHRS and CDR2 is YFSETQ. CDR3 nucleotides: TGCGCCAGCAGCCTGAGTCGGGGGCTGAACTATGGCTACACCTTC. Its protein is CASSLSRGLNYGYTF.

This sequence joins TRBV15 and TRBJ2-7; 8 nucleotides line up with TRBD1. J was trimmed by 5 bases and V by 0 bases; bases with no gene match: 6. The CDR3 is 15 residues long. Germline assignment: CDR1 LNHNV and CDR2 YYDKDF (reference sequence). CDR3 sequence reads: CATSRDGQGSDEQYF. The CDR3 coding sequence is TGTGCCACCAGCAGAGACGGACAGGGTTCGGACGAGCAGTACTTC.

The genes are TRBV2 and TRBJ2-5, with 7 bases that match TRBD1. The CDR3 length is 15 residues. With 5 bases clipped from V and 5 bases from J, the junction kept 11 bases outside the gene matches. The germline gives CDR1 SNHLY, CDR2 FYNNEI. CDR3 protein: CASSNQGVFWETQYF. DNA of the CDR3: TGTGCCAGCAGTAACCAGGGGGTTTTTTGGGAGACCCAGTACTTC.

The V and J genes are TRBV25-1 and TRBJ1-5, with D possibly TRBD1 on 6 matching bases. Trimming took off 4 bases at V and 2 bases at J, with 9 bases between the two ends. The CDR3 is 14 amino acids. Germline loops: CDR1 MGHDK, CDR2 SYGVNS. CDR3 in amino acids: CASSAGEGNQPQHF. The CDR3 DNA sequence: TGTGCCAGCAGTGCAGGGGAGGGCAATCAGCCCCAGCATTTT.

J is TRBJ2-7 and V is TRBV27; perhaps TRBD2 as D (5 bases). V gave up 3 bases and J gave up 2 bases, with 26 bases separating them. The V gene's germline CDR1 is MNHEY and CDR2 SMNVEV (reference sequence). The CDR3 runs to 19 residues. The CDR3, as DNA: TGTGCCAGCAGTTTTTCGAGCGGAAGTTTCCCTTGGGATACCTACGAGCAGTACTTC. Residues: CASSFSSGSFPWDTYEQYF.

This rearrangement joins TRBV11-2 to TRBJ1-1; TRBD1 agrees at 7 bases. This CDR3 is 15 amino acids long. Germline CDR1 SGHAT, CDR2 FQNNGV. Trimming at V came to 3 bases and at J to 0 bases, leaving 4 bases not matched to a gene. The CDR3 loop is CASSFGGQLNTEAFF. DNA of the CDR3: TGTGCCAGCAGCTTTGGGGGACAGCTGAACACTGAAGCTTTCTTT.

This clone was counted a single time. The chain couples TRBV2 to TRBJ2-6; 13 nucleotides match TRBD2. Germline V gives CDR1 SNHLY, CDR2 FYNNEI. The CDR3 extends over 19 amino acids. With 7 bases clipped from V and 3 bases from J, the junction kept 12 bases outside the gene matches. The CDR3 sequence is CASTELRTSGSSGANVLTF. In nucleotides, the CDR3 is TGTGCCAGCACCGAGCTTCGGACTAGCGGGAGCAGTGGGGCCAACGTCCTGACTTTC.

This rearrangement joins TRBV4-1 to TRBJ2-1, with D possibly matching TRBD2 (6 bases). CDR1 and CDR2 (germline): MGHRA, YSYEKL. CDR3 size: 16 residues. V was cut by 3 bases and J by 7 bases, with 19 bases left in between. The CDR3 bases are TGCGCCAGCAGCCAGGGGGGAACCGGCCCTTCAAATGAGCAGTTCTTC. Its protein is CASSQGGTGPSNEQFF.

The chain couples TRBV18 to TRBJ2-4; D gene ambiguous. The germline V gene has CDR1 KGHSH and CDR2 LQKENI. The CDR3 runs to 15 residues. V lost 2 bases to trimming and J lost 0 bases, with 8 bases between them. The CDR3 protein is CASSPESLAKNIQYF. The CDR3 bases are TGTGCCAGCTCACCAGAGTCTTTAGCCAAAAACATTCAGTACTTC.

The V and J genes are TRBV11-2 and TRBJ2-2, with 9 bases identical to TRBD2. V shed 1 base, J shed 1 base, and the junction held 4 bases outside the gene matches. The germline CDR1 and CDR2 sequences are SGHAT and FQNNGV. CDR3 length equals 17 residues. CDR3 in DNA: TGTGCCAGCAGCTTAGGGCTAGCGGGACTGAACACCGGGGAGCTGTTTTTT. The encoded protein is CASSLGLAGLNTGELFF.

This chain uses TRBV6-5 with TRBJ2-7, with 8 bases fitting TRBD1. Germline V gene data show CDR1 as MNHEY and CDR2 as SVGAGI. J lost 6 bases, V lost 2 bases, and 12 bases had no gene match. The CDR3 has 16 amino acids. The CDR3 region is CASSYATRQGAGEQYF. CDR3 coding DNA: TGTGCCAGCAGTTACGCCACAAGGCAGGGGGCTGGCGAGCAGTACTTC.

The chain is built from TRBV7-2 and TRBJ2-5, with D unclear. The DNA end is more similar to TRBJ2-7, so the J call may be wrong. The CDR3 loop spans 15 amino acids. Germline CDR1 reads SGHTA; CDR2 reads FQGNSA. CDR3 amino acids: CASSFYLADSYEQYF. The CDR3 DNA is TGTGCCAGCAGCTTTTACCTCGCGGATTCCTACGAGCAGTACTTC.

The chain has TRBV20-1 and TRBJ2-3; D may be TRBD1 or TRBD2 (6 bases each). CDR1 and CDR2 (germline): DFQATT, SNEGSKA (reference sequence). Between the trimmed V and J ends, which lost 6 bases and 8 bases, there was a span of 12 bases. The CDR3 has 11 residues. Written as DNA, the CDR3 is TGCAGTGCCCAACCGGGGGCTACGCAGTATTTT. Encoded protein: CSAQPGATQYF.